This T cell receptor beta chain was sequenced during a study of glioma-infiltrating T cells. Points from the study as a whole: Tissue-blood divergence was below expectation in non-neoplastic patients, above in gliomas.

Concerning this clonotype: Its cognate antigen is unknown. A single base separates this from a much larger clone, so it may be a read error.

Trimming pared 4 bases from V and 4 bases from J, leaving 13 bases between. CDR3 length equals 15 residues. The germline V gene encodes CDR1 LGHNA and CDR2 YNFKEQ. Using RNA template, CDR3s of TCR alpha and beta were amplified with iRepertoire arm-PCR. Input was about 85-450 ng of tissue mRNA or PBMC total RNA. TCRdb called the multiplex PCR reads again in MiXCR, with one record for every CDR3 protein. The sample records roughly 100,000 distinct CDR3 sequences, approximately 39% being singletons. What was sequenced was glioma tissue, nonneoplastic brain tissue, or PBMCs (not recorded which). This clonotype was sampled from a human donor with low-grade glioma or glioblastoma, undergoing nonglioma brain surgery, or in good health (not recorded which). V and J are TRBV4-2 and TRBJ1-4, with D tentatively TRBD1 (6 bases). As DNA, the CDR3 is TGTGCCAGCAGCCGAGAAGGGGGTTTTAATGAAAAACTGTTTTTT. It specifies CASSREGGFNEKLFF.